The 27 T cell receptor beta chains below all came from one sample that was sequenced in a study of T cells after yellow fever vaccination. TCRdb ran MiXCR on the 5' RACE reads and lists one entry per CDR3 protein. The sample records some 320,000 distinct CDR3 sequences, about 10% being singletons. The source was CD4+ T cells sorted from PBMCs, collected 45 days after the yellow fever booster vaccination. These receptors all come from a man between 18 and 29 years old who received the YFV17D yellow fever vaccine.

The genes are TRBV20-1 and TRBJ2-5, with 11 bases that match TRBD1. CDR3 length: 16 amino acids. The J segment lost 5 bases and the V segment lost 6 bases, leaving 14 bases of the junction unmatched. From germline, CDR1 is DFQATT and CDR2 SNEGSKA (reference sequence). The CDR3, as DNA: TGCAGTGCACATTTGCCCTGGGACAGGGGGACGGAGACCCAGTACTTC. This translates into CSAHLPWDRGTETQYF.

This clonotype was counted between two and nine times. This chain connects TRBV2 to TRBJ2-1, with D possibly called TRBD1 or TRBD2 (5 bases each). The germline V and J ends were trimmed by 4 bases and 9 bases, with 19 bases remaining between them. CDR3 size: 15 residues. Germline CDR1 SNHLY, CDR2 FYNNEI. The CDR3 coding sequence is TGTGCCAGCAGTGGGATGGGGGATTTGGTCGGTGAGCAGTTCTTC. Its translation: CASSGMGDLVGEQFF.

The chain carries TRBV25-1 and TRBJ2-3; maybe TRBD1 (5 bases). CDR1 and CDR2 (germline): MGHDK, SYGVNS. This CDR3 spans 16 amino acids. Trimming took 5 bases from V and 1 from J, leaving 16 bases between them. In nucleotides, the CDR3 is TGTGCCAGCAGTACGGACATTGGGTACGGCACAGATACGCAGTATTTT. Protein: CASSTDIGYGTDTQYF. Together with reference TRBV25-1 and TRBJ2-3, the CDR3 gives the full variable domain: EADIYQTPRYLVIGTGKKITLECSQTMGHDKMYWYQQDPGMELHLIHYSYGVNSTEKGDLSSESTVSRIRTEHFPLTLESARPSHTSQYLCASSTDIGYGTDTQYFGPGTRLTVL.

This clonotype showed up many times. The genes are TRBV20-1 and TRBJ1-5; 7 bases match TRBD1. The CDR3 totals 12 residues. Trimming at V came to 2 bases and at J to 5 bases, leaving 0 bases not matched to a gene. Per germline, CDR1 DFQATT and CDR2 SNEGSKA (reference sequence). CDR3 nucleotides: TGCAGTGCTAGACAGGGGGATCAGCCCCAGCATTTT. Translated, it gives CSARQGDQPQHF.

This clonotype was found many times. The chain uses TRBV7-2 and TRBJ2-1; TRBD1 or TRBD2 may be the D gene (5 bases each). Germline CDR1 is SGHTA and CDR2 is FQGNSA. The CDR3 contains 14 residues. Trimming left V 5 bases short and J 7 bases short, with 15 bases between. The CDR3 DNA follows: TGTGCCAGCAGCCGAGGGGAGCTCTTGAATGAGCAGTTCTTC. Its protein is CASSRGELLNEQFF.

V and J are TRBV7-2 and TRBJ2-3; 7 bases line up with TRBD1. The CDR3 has 14 amino acids. With 5 bases clipped from V and 8 bases from J, the junction kept 10 bases outside the gene matches. Germline V gene data show CDR1 as SGHTA and CDR2 as FQGNSA. The CDR3 sequence is CASSAPLQGRTQYF. The CDR3 region has the DNA TGTGCCAGCAGCGCCCCATTACAGGGGCGTACGCAGTATTTT.

This clonotype was observed a handful of times. The chain employs TRBV21-1 and TRBJ2-7; the D call in the table, TRBD1, was not verified against the DNA. TRBV21-1 is a recognized pseudogene. There are 14 residues in the CDR3. CDR3 loop: CASSNWDRYYEQYF. The CDR3 nucleotides read TGTGCCAGCAGCAATTGGGACAGATACTACGAGCAGTACTTC.

V and J are TRBV2 and TRBJ2-3; the match to TRBD1 covers 7 bases. The CDR3 has 16 amino acids. Germline V gives CDR1 SNHLY, CDR2 FYNNEI. Unmatched junction bases numbered 13, after V lost 7 bases and J lost 3 bases. The CDR3 here is CASIRRPQGITDTQYF. The DNA of the CDR3 is TGTGCCAGCATCCGAAGGCCACAGGGGATTACAGATACGCAGTATTTT.

This clonotype was seen ten or more times. The chain joins TRBV7-3 to TRBJ2-1, with 12 bases matching TRBD2. V shed 2 bases and J 9 bases; nucleotides not matched to a gene: 11. The germline V gene encodes CDR1 SGHTA and CDR2 FQGTGA. This CDR3 region has 17 residues. The CDR3 here is CASSLHSGLAGTGEQFF. CDR3 nucleotide sequence: TGTGCCAGCAGCTTACATAGCGGACTAGCGGGGACGGGTGAGCAGTTCTTC.

The chain is built from TRBV12-3 or TRBV12-4 and TRBJ2-2; 8 bases line up with TRBD1. Trimming cost V 4 bases and J 6 bases; bases outside gene matches: 7. The CDR3 contains 15 residues. For the CDR3, the DNA is TGTGCCAGCAGTTCCTCCGGCAGGGGGCCCGGGGAGCTGTTTTTT. Translating gives CASSSSGRGPGELFF.

This chain's CDR3 is CASSSGLAGLGEQFF. The CDR3 bases are TGTGCCAGCTCTTCCGGACTAGCGGGTCTAGGGGAGCAGTTCTTC. The V and J genes are TRBV18 and TRBJ2-1; 11 nucleotides agree with TRBD2. Germline CDR1 and CDR2: KGHSH and LQKENI. V lost 6 bases and J lost 10; bases outside the gene matches: 11. The CDR3 is made up of 15 amino acids.

Written as DNA, the CDR3 is TGTGCCAGCAACAGCGGGGGCCCCGAAACGCAGTATTTT. It is translated as CASNSGGPETQYF. The chain uses TRBV28 and TRBJ2-3, with 8 positions matching TRBD2. Germline-derived CDR1 and CDR2 are MDHEN and SYDVKM. Trimming removed 7 bases from V and 9 bases from J; junction bases left unmatched: 9. This CDR3 is 13 amino acids long.

V is TRBV6-6 and J is TRBJ1-2; maybe TRBD1 (5 bases). Germline V CDR1 and CDR2: MNHNY, SVGAGI (reference sequence). V was shortened by 6 bases and J by 10 bases, with 21 bases between the two germline ends. The CDR3 length is 14 residues. Here the CDR3 reads CASRDGTLGSTYTF. In DNA, the CDR3 is TGTGCCAGCAGGGACGGGACTTTGGGGTCAACCTACACCTTC.

As DNA, the CDR3 is TGTGCCAGCAGCCAAGAGCGGGCCGGGACTAGGGGGGTCTACAATGAGCAGTTCTTC. This sequence encodes CASSQERAGTRGVYNEQFF. The chain recombines TRBV3-1 with TRBJ2-1, with TRBD2 matching over 8 bases. This CDR3 is built from 19 residues. Germline values: CDR1 LGHDT, CDR2 YNNKEL (reference sequence). Losses at the gene ends were 0 bases for V and 3 bases for J; bases not matched to a gene: 13.

This clonotype has at least ten counts. The CDR3 is CSVTRQGARETQYF. In DNA, the CDR3 is TGCAGTGTTACCCGACAGGGGGCGAGGGAGACCCAGTACTTC. The chain combines TRBV20-1 with TRBJ2-5; 10 nucleotides agree with TRBD1. The trim removed 7 bases at V and 5 bases at J, leaving 10 bases unmatched. This CDR3 region has 14 residues. From germline, CDR1 is DFQATT and CDR2 SNEGSKA (reference sequence).

This clonotype has ten or more counts. This CDR3 reads CASNVHARTTDTQYF. The CDR3 DNA reads as TGTGCCAGCAACGTACATGCTCGGACCACAGATACGCAGTATTTT. The rearrangement uses TRBV6-2 or TRBV6-3 and TRBJ2-3; D ambiguous. This CDR3 contains 15 residues. Germline V lookup: CDR1 MNHEY, CDR2 SVGEGT. V lost 7 bases, J lost 2 bases, and 16 bases lay in between.

This clonotype was counted between two and nine times. V gene TRBV6-6 combines with J gene TRBJ2-3; 13 bases line up with TRBD2. CDR1 MNHNY and CDR2 SVGAGI come from the germline V gene (reference sequence). V dropped 6 bases and J dropped 0; count of bases not matched to a gene: 3. The CDR3 has 16 residues. CDR3 residues: CASRPGLAGSTDTQYF. The CDR3 nucleotides read TGTGCCAGCAGACCGGGACTAGCGGGAAGCACAGATACGCAGTATTTT.

A few counts support this clonotype. CDR3 coding DNA: TGTGCCAGCAGCTCTGGGCGGGGGGGCATCTACGAGCAGTACTTC. Its translation: CASSSGRGGIYEQYF. The chain recombines TRBV7-2 with TRBJ2-7; TRBD2 matches at 9 bases. The CDR3 is 15 amino acids. The germline CDR1 and CDR2 sequences are SGHTA and FQGNSA. The V segment lost 4 bases and the J segment 3 bases; nucleotides outside the gene matches: 7.

The table lists this clonotype with a few counts. The chain employs TRBV7-8 and TRBJ1-5; a possible D gene is TRBD1 (5 bases). The germline V and J ends were trimmed by 6 bases and 8 bases, with 17 bases remaining between them. The CDR3 contains 14 residues. Germline-derived CDR1 and CDR2 are SGHVS and FQNEAQ. CDR3 DNA: TGTGCCAGCAGTTACTCGGGGGGAGGGAAGCCCCAGCATTTT. Protein product: CASSYSGGGKPQHF.

This clonotype was recorded a few times. The chain couples TRBV20-1 to TRBJ2-3; D not certain. V dropped 0 bases and J dropped 6 bases, with 13 bases sitting between them. CDR1 and CDR2 (germline): DFQATT, SNEGSKA (reference sequence). There are 14 residues in the CDR3. The CDR3 DNA follows: TGCAGTGCTAGAGAGGGCTACTACTTTGATACGCAGTATTTT. Translating gives CSAREGYYFDTQYF.

This sequence joins TRBV5-1 and TRBJ2-1; 11 bases agree with TRBD2. Germline loops: CDR1 SGHRS, CDR2 YFSETQ. The CDR3 consists of 14 residues. The V segment lost 3 bases and the J segment 10 bases; nucleotides outside the gene matches: 6. The CDR3 bases are TGCGCCAGCAGCTGGGGACTAGCGGACCAAGAGCAGTTCTTC. Translating gives CASSWGLADQEQFF.

Comment on this clonotype: At one end the junction does not follow the germline gene, possibly because of a read error. The chain recombines TRBV6-2 or TRBV6-3 with TRBJ1-2; D is perhaps TRBD1 (5 bases). Germline V gene sequence: CDR1 MNHEY, CDR2 SVGEGT. CDR3 length: 15 amino acids. CDR3 in amino acids: CASSYGGDAKYGYTF. The CDR3 DNA follows: TGTGCCAGCAGTTACGGGGGGGACGCTAAGTATGGCTACACCTTC.

This clonotype showed up just a few times. This rearrangement joins TRBV27 to TRBJ1-6; 7 nucleotides line up with TRBD1. V dropped 8 bases and J dropped 7; count of bases not matched to a gene: 5. The CDR3 has 13 amino acids. CDR1 and CDR2 (germline): MNHEY, SMNVEV (reference sequence). The CDR3 coding sequence is TGTGCCAGCGGGGACAGACGCAATTCACCCCTCCACTTT. It yields the protein CASGDRRNSPLHF.

This rearrangement joins TRBV12-3 or TRBV12-4 to TRBJ2-5, with 14 bases identical to TRBD2. The CDR3 sequence is 15 residues long. Trimming took 6 bases from V and 5 from J; bases not matched to a gene: 5. In DNA form, the CDR3 reads TGTGCCAGCAGCCGGACTAGCGGGGGGCCGGAGACCCAGTACTTC. It encodes CASSRTSGGPETQYF.

This clonotype was recorded many times. The rearrangement joins TRBV15 to TRBJ2-5, with D perhaps TRBD1 (5 bases). The germline V gene encodes CDR1 LNHNV and CDR2 YYDKDF (reference sequence). V was shortened by 1 base and J by 2 bases, with 20 bases between the two germline ends. CDR3 length: 18 amino acids. The CDR3 spells CATSRVYSFAGQQETQYF. CDR3 in DNA: TGTGCCACCAGCAGAGTGTACTCTTTTGCAGGACAACAAGAGACCCAGTACTTC.

The chain has TRBV7-9 and TRBJ1-3, with D unresolved. Trimming shortened V by 3 bases and J by 2 bases, and 17 bases separated the two germline ends. Germline assignment: CDR1 SEHNR and CDR2 FQNEAQ (reference sequence). The CDR3 consists of 17 residues. CDR3 nucleotides: TGTGCCAGCAGCTTGGGGTGGCGTGCGGAAGCTGGAAACACCATATATTTT. Amino acid sequence: CASSLGWRAEAGNTIYF.

This clonotype has a count of ten or more. The chain employs TRBV20-1 and TRBJ2-3; D gene ambiguous. V was clipped by 0 bases and J by 2 bases, with 6 bases between them. The CDR3 sequence is 13 residues long. Germline V CDR1 and CDR2: DFQATT, SNEGSKA (reference sequence). The chain's CDR3 is CSARDLPTDTQYF. Written as DNA, the CDR3 is TGCAGTGCTAGAGATCTTCCCACAGATACGCAGTATTTT.